These 30 T cell receptor beta chains originate from one sample sequenced in a study of T cell responses to AZD1222 COVID-19 vaccine. Clones were sequenced by immunoSEQ multiplex PCR, and TCRdb holds only the in-frame ones, with some missing. The sample shows roughly 110,000 clones, around 87% of them seen only once. The material was peripheral blood, obtained on day 0 of AZD1222 vaccination. Receptors originate from an adult in good health.

J is TRBJ1-4 and V is TRBV6-5; 8 bases match TRBD1. The CDR3 consists of 16 residues. Trimming took 0 bases from V and 5 from J; bases not matched to a gene: 5. CDR1 is MNHEY, CDR2 SVGAGI, per germline. In DNA form, the CDR3 reads TGTGCCAGCAGTTACTCTAGGACAGGGCGAAATGAAAAACTGTTTTTT. This codes for CASSYSRTGRNEKLFF.

This clone was recorded once. This chain joins TRBV10-1 and TRBJ1-3; weak D call: TRBD1 (5 bases). Germline CDR1 reads WNHNN; CDR2 reads SYGVQD (reference sequence). Trimming took 4 bases from V and 2 from J, leaving 12 bases between them. The CDR3 covers 15 residues. CDR3 in amino acids: CASSVGGSAGNTIYF. The CDR3 bases are TGCGCCAGCAGTGTGGGGGGTAGCGCTGGAAACACCATATATTTT.

This chain links TRBV5-4 with TRBJ1-2; TRBD1 might be the D (6 bases). The germline CDR1 and CDR2 sequences are SGHNT and YYREEE (reference sequence). Trimming stripped 4 bases from V and 0 bases from J, with 16 bases between. The CDR3 runs to 16 residues. CDR3 nucleotides: TGTGCCAGCAGCCTACCGACAGGCACCCCTAACTATGGCTACACCTTC. Amino acid sequence: CASSLPTGTPNYGYTF. The full variable domain, rest sourced from reference TRBV5-4 and TRBJ1-2, is ETGVTQSPTHLIKTRGQQVTLRCSSQSGHNTVSWYQQALGQGPQFIFQYYREEENGRGNFPPRFSGLQFPNYSSELNVNALELDDSALYLCASSLPTGTPNYGYTFGSGTRLTVV.

This clone showed up just once. The chain combines TRBV18 with TRBJ2-2; D is unresolved. The V gene lost 2 bases and the J gene lost 0 bases, with 10 bases spanning the gap. The CDR3 loop spans 16 amino acids. Germline V gives CDR1 KGHSH, CDR2 LQKENI. This CDR3 reads CASSPSQASNTGELFF. The CDR3 DNA is TGTGCCAGCTCACCATCCCAGGCCTCGAACACCGGGGAGCTGTTTTTT.

This chain connects TRBV2 to TRBJ2-5; TRBD1 matches at 7 bases. Germline CDR1 and CDR2: SNHLY and FYNNEI. The CDR3 consists of 14 residues. V was clipped by 6 bases and J by 1 base; unmatched bases: 5. Written as DNA, the CDR3 is TGTGCCAGCAGATTGACAGGGATCCAAGAGACCCAGTACTTC. Its translation: CASRLTGIQETQYF.

This chain links TRBV5-1 with TRBJ2-7, with D possibly matching TRBD1 (6 bases). The CDR3 is 16 residues long. V lost 0 bases, J lost 2 bases, and 15 bases lay in between. From germline, CDR1 is SGHRS and CDR2 YFSETQ. The DNA for the CDR3 is TGCGCCAGCAGCTTGGCCACAAGGGGGAAACCCTACGAGCAGTACTTC. It specifies CASSLATRGKPYEQYF.

J is TRBJ2-7 and V is TRBV5-6; a possible D gene is TRBD2 (5 bases). This CDR3 is 13 amino acids long. V lost 2 bases, J lost 2 bases, and 8 bases lay in between. The germline gives CDR1 SGHDT, CDR2 YYEEEE. This chain's CDR3 is CASSFPGTYEQYF. In nucleotides, the CDR3 is TGTGCCAGCAGCTTCCCGGGAACCTACGAGCAGTACTTC.

As to this clone: This specimen includes other DNA sequences encoding the same CDR3. The rearrangement joins TRBV5-8 to TRBJ2-2; D possibly corresponds to TRBD1 (6 bases). V lost 0 bases and J lost 5, with 8 bases in between. There are 14 residues in the CDR3. Germline V gives CDR1 SGHTS, CDR2 YDEGEE. The CDR3 spells CASSLGRGTGELFF. The CDR3 bases are TGTGCCAGCAGCTTGGGCAGGGGAACCGGGGAGCTGTTTTTT. The full variable domain, completed using reference TRBV5-8 and TRBJ2-2, is EAGVTQSPTHLIKTRGQQATLRCSPISGHTSVYWYQQALGLGLQFLLWYDEGEERNRGNFPPRFSGRQFPNYSSELNVNALELEDSALYLCASSLGRGTGELFFGEGSRLTVL.

The chain has TRBV3-1 (or the pseudogene TRBV3-2) and TRBJ2-5; 9 bases are shared with TRBD2. This CDR3 has 14 amino acids. J gave up 2 bases and V 10 bases, and 8 bases lay outside the gene matches. CDR1 is LGHDT and CDR2 is YNNKEL in the germline V gene (reference sequence). DNA for the CDR3: TGTGCCATCGCCACTAGCGGGCCACAAGAGACCCAGTACTTC. Translated: CAIATSGPQETQYF.

The chain links TRBV7-2 to TRBJ1-4; TRBD1 is a possible D gene (5 bases). V shed 5 bases and J shed 8 bases, with 21 bases lying between them. Per the germline V gene, CDR1 is SGHTA and CDR2 is FQGNSA. This CDR3 comprises 16 residues. CDR3 sequence (DNA): TGTGCCAGCAGCCCCCGATCCGGACGGCGGGGGGAAAAACTGTTTTTT. Translating gives CASSPRSGRRGEKLFF.

The V call is TRBV5-5, the J call TRBJ1-3, with TRBD1 matching 7 bases. Germline trimming cut 4 bases from V and 0 bases from J; bases unmatched to any gene: 10. The CDR3 has 17 residues. Per the germline V gene, CDR1 is SGHKS and CDR2 is YYEKEE (reference sequence). As DNA, the CDR3 is TGTGCCAGCAGCACCAGGACAGGTGGCCTCTCTGGAAACACCATATATTTT. It specifies CASSTRTGGLSGNTIYF.

The chain has TRBV4-3 and TRBJ2-7, with D uncertain. Germline V gene data show CDR1 as LGHNA and CDR2 as YSLEER. Trimming took off 0 bases at V and 9 bases at J, with 12 bases between the two ends. The CDR3 covers 13 residues. CDR3 nucleotides: TGCGCCAGCAGCCAAGATGAAGGGATCGGGCAGTACTTC. Its translation: CASSQDEGIGQYF.

The chain combines TRBV18 with TRBJ2-7; 13 bases agree with TRBD2. CDR1 and CDR2 from the germline V gene are KGHSH and LQKENI. The CDR3 covers 15 residues. V shed 3 bases and J 2 bases; nucleotides not matched to a gene: 1. The CDR3: CASSPGTSGAYEQYF. The CDR3 DNA reads as TGTGCCAGCTCACCCGGGACTAGCGGGGCCTACGAGCAGTACTTC.

The chain links TRBV11-2 to TRBJ2-7, with D perhaps matching TRBD1 or TRBD2 (5 bases each). Trimming took 3 bases from V and 2 from J, leaving 23 bases between them. Looked up from germline, CDR1 is SGHAT and CDR2 is FQNNGV. The CDR3 loop spans 18 amino acids. CDR3 nucleotides: TGTGCCAGCAGCTTCGACATGAGAAGGGGACCCATCCCCTACGAGCAGTACTTC. Its protein product is CASSFDMRRGPIPYEQYF.

CDR3 amino acids: CASSANYSPLHF. The CDR3 DNA reads TGTGCCAGCAGTGCCAATTATTCACCCCTCCACTTT. The rearrangement uses TRBV2 and TRBJ1-6, with D unclear. Trimming removed 4 bases at V and 8 bases at J, with 6 bases between. The length of the CDR3 is 12 residues. Looked up from germline, CDR1 is SNHLY and CDR2 is FYNNEI.

The chain uses TRBV18 and TRBJ2-4; 15 bases fit TRBD2. Germline CDR1 is KGHSH and CDR2 is LQKENI. The CDR3 length is 17 residues. The V and J ends lost 2 bases and 3 bases, in that order; junction bases with no gene match: 2. CDR3 coding DNA: TGTGCCAGCTCACCAGGACTAGCGGGAGGGGACAAAAACATTCAGTACTTC. Translating it yields CASSPGLAGGDKNIQYF.

The chain combines TRBV5-1 with TRBJ1-4; D not resolved. This CDR3 is 15 amino acids long. Trimming stripped 0 bases from V and 3 bases from J, with 9 bases between. Germline CDR1 SGHRS, CDR2 YFSETQ. The CDR3 bases are TGCGCCAGCAGCTTGGTAGCAGCGGCTAATGAAAAACTGTTTTTT. Amino acid sequence: CASSLVAAANEKLFF.

The rearrangement joins TRBV9 to TRBJ2-2; D not resolved. V lost 3 bases, J lost 1 base, and 7 bases lay in between. The CDR3 is made up of 14 amino acids. From germline, CDR1 is SGDLS and CDR2 YYNGEE. CDR3 DNA sequence: TGTGCCAGCAGCGCGAGACAGAACACCGGGGAGCTGTTTTTT. Amino acids: CASSARQNTGELFF.

This sequence joins TRBV6-5 and TRBJ2-1, with D tentatively TRBD1 (7 bases). The germline V and J ends were trimmed by 6 bases and 6 bases, with 12 bases remaining between them. Per the germline V gene, CDR1 is MNHEY and CDR2 is SVGAGI. This CDR3 is 13 amino acids long. The CDR3 DNA follows: TGTGCCAGCAGACACAGGGGACTCAATGAGCAGTTCTTC. Amino acids: CASRHRGLNEQFF.

The chain is built from TRBV7-2 and TRBJ2-5; 9 bases match TRBD2. Germline trimming cut 1 base from V and 4 bases from J; bases unmatched to any gene: 4. Per germline, CDR1 SGHTA and CDR2 FQGNSA. The CDR3 has 15 residues. The DNA for the CDR3 is TGTGCCAGCAGCTTAGACCCTAGCGGGGTAGAGACCCAGTACTTC. It translates to CASSLDPSGVETQYF.

The chain combines TRBV7-6 with TRBJ2-3; 8 positions match TRBD1. The V gene end was trimmed by 3 bases and the J gene end by 2 bases; junction bases not matched to a gene: 7. Germline V gene lookup returns CDR1 SGHVS and CDR2 FNYEAQ. The CDR3 is 16 residues long. CDR3 DNA sequence: TGTGCCAGCAGCTTCCCCAGACAGGGGTACACAGATACGCAGTATTTT. It codes for CASSFPRQGYTDTQYF.

V usage is TRBV6-5 and J usage is TRBJ1-2; TRBD1 matches at 8 bases. Germline values: CDR1 MNHEY, CDR2 SVGAGI. The CDR3 loop spans 14 amino acids. V trimming: 6 bases; J trimming: 0 bases; junction bases outside the gene matches: 3. The CDR3 nucleotides read TGTGCCAGCAGAAGGACAGGGACTAACTATGGCTACACCTTC. As protein: CASRRTGTNYGYTF.

The gene calls are TRBV18 and TRBJ1-1; D not resolved. The germline V gene encodes CDR1 KGHSH and CDR2 LQKENI. Trimming stripped 6 bases from V and 4 bases from J, with 15 bases between. This CDR3 spans 14 amino acids. The CDR3 DNA reads as TGTGCCAGCTCCCTGGGCGGGGAGAGCACTGAAGCTTTCTTT. Its translation: CASSLGGESTEAFF.

A single count supports this clone. As DNA, the CDR3 is TGTGCCAGCAGTTACGGGGTTAACTATGGCTACACCTTC. Residues: CASSYGVNYGYTF. J is TRBJ1-2 and V is TRBV6-5; D remains ambiguous. The germline V gene encodes CDR1 MNHEY and CDR2 SVGAGI. The CDR3 contains 13 residues. The V gene lost 2 bases and the J gene lost 1 base, with 5 bases spanning the gap.

A few counts support this clone. The gene calls are TRBV6-5 and TRBJ2-2; D unclear. The ends were cut back, 5 bases at V and 6 bases at J, with 16 bases in the middle. CDR1 and CDR2 (germline): MNHEY, SVGAGI. The CDR3 length is 15 residues. DNA of the CDR3: TGTGCCAGCAGTCCGGGTGTGGATTCCCCCGGGGAGCTGTTTTTT. It encodes CASSPGVDSPGELFF.

On this clone: The sample holds other DNA sequences that translate to the same CDR3. V gene TRBV6-2 or TRBV6-3 combines with J gene TRBJ1-1; D unclear. The CDR3 extends over 13 amino acids. Trimming left V 2 bases short and J 3 bases short, with 7 bases between. From germline, CDR1 is MNHEY and CDR2 SVGEGT. This CDR3 is CASSYPRDTEAFF. CDR3 in DNA: TGTGCCAGCAGTTACCCCCGGGACACTGAAGCTTTCTTT.

V and J are TRBV18 and TRBJ1-2; D perhaps matches TRBD1 (6 bases). V lost 5 bases and J 4 bases, leaving 14 bases between the germline ends. This CDR3 is 14 amino acids long. Germline V lookup: CDR1 KGHSH, CDR2 LQKENI. The CDR3 here is CASSVRGQGYGYTF. CDR3 in DNA: TGTGCCAGCTCAGTTCGGGGGCAGGGCTATGGCTACACCTTC.

The chain employs TRBV6-5 and TRBJ1-2; no definite D call. Looked up from germline, CDR1 is MNHEY and CDR2 is SVGAGI. CDR3 length: 13 amino acids. V lost 7 bases and J lost 4, with 13 bases in between. CDR3 sequence (DNA): TGTGCCAGCAACCCACGGGTAACCTATGGCTACACCTTC. This translates into CASNPRVTYGYTF.

J is TRBJ2-2 and V is TRBV12-3 or TRBV12-4; D is unclear. Between the trimmed V and J ends, which lost 5 bases and 3 bases, there was a span of 4 bases. The CDR3 extends over 12 amino acids. The CDR3 protein is CASSEYTGELFF. The CDR3 DNA follows: TGTGCCAGCAGTGAGTACACCGGGGAGCTGTTTTTT.

The chain has TRBV3-1 (or the pseudogene TRBV3-2) and TRBJ1-3; possibly TRBD1 for D (6 bases). There are 14 residues in the CDR3. Trimming took off 1 base at V and 2 bases at J, with 6 bases between the two ends. Per the germline V gene, CDR1 is LGHDT and CDR2 is YNNKEL (reference sequence). CDR3 DNA sequence: TGTGCCAGCAGCCAAGCAGGGGCTGGAAACACCATATATTTT. Translation gives CASSQAGAGNTIYF.